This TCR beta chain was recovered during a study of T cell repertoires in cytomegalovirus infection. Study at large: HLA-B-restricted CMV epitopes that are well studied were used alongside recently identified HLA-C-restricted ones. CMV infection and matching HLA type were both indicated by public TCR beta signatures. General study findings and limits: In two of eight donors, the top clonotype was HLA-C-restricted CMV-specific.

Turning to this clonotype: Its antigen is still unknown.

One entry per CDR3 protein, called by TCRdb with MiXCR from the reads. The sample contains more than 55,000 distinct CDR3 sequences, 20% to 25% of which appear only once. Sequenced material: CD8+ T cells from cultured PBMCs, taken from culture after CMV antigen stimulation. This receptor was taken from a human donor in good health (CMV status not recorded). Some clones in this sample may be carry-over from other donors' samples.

CDR3 protein: CSGSEGNTGELFF. CDR3 in DNA: TGCAGCGGATCCGAGGGGAACACCGGGGAGCTGTTTTTT. The genes are TRBV29-1 and TRBJ2-2, with a weak D call TRBD2 (5 bases). CDR1 and CDR2 from the germline V gene are SQVTM and ANQGSEA. The CDR3 length is 13 residues. Trimming cost V 7 bases and J 1 base, with 10 bases left between them.